Listed below are T cell receptor beta chains from one sample, sequenced in a study of cytomegalovirus exposure and HLA in healthy donors. Here immunoSEQ multiplex PCR was the method, and the copy in TCRdb shows in-frame clones only, minus some. The data hold 150,000 to 200,000 clones, with 80% to 85% observed a single time. Sequenced sample: PBMCs. These receptors all stem from a woman younger than 35 in good health and CMV-seropositive. The CDR3 runs from the conserved cysteine through the conserved F or W. D genes are given only for firm matches. The size entry is marked missing in some rows and otherwise reads once, few, many or a size class.

J: TRBJ1-2
size: NA
V: TRBV6-1
D: NA
DNA: TGTGCCAGCAGTGAAGGGGGCAGCTATGGCTACACCTTC
CDR3: CASSEGGSYGYTF

J: TRBJ1-5
size: NA
V: TRBV28
D: NA
DNA: TGTGCCAGCAGTTTGTCTCAGGGAAGGTATTATCAGCCCCAGCATTTT
CDR3: CASSLSQGRYYQPQHF

J: TRBJ1-1
size: NA
V: TRBV19
D: NA
DNA: TGTGCCAGTAGTGGCTTTGGGGTCCGGAGCGGGTCTTTCTTT
CDR3: CASSGFGVRSGSFF

J: TRBJ2-4
size: once
V: TRBV7-2
D: NA
DNA: TGTGCCAGCAGCTTCGTGGCGGGGAGTGTCAAAAACATTCAGTACTTC
CDR3: CASSFVAGSVKNIQYF

J: TRBJ2-3
size: medium-sized
V: TRBV5-1
D: TRBD2
DNA: TGCGCCAGCAGCTGGACTAGCAGCGATACGCAGTATTTT
CDR3: CASSWTSSDTQYF

J: TRBJ1-6
size: few
V: TRBV6-6
D: TRBD1
DNA: TGTGCCAGCATACGGGACAGGGTTACTAATTCACCCCTCCACTTT
CDR3: CASIRDRVTNSPLHF

J: TRBJ1-5
size: NA
V: TRBV21-1
D: NA
DNA: TGTGCCGGGTTACCGGACAGCTTTATGTGTAGCAATCAGCCCCAGCATTTT
CDR3: CAGLPDSFMCSNQPQHF

J: TRBJ1-1
size: once
V: TRBV29-1
D: NA
DNA: TGCAGCGTTGTAGGGGACTACACTGAAGCTTTCTTT
CDR3: CSVVGDYTEAFF

J: TRBJ2-1
size: NA
V: TRBV6-1
D: NA
DNA: TGTGCCAGCAGTGGGGGCGGCTCCTACAATGAGCAGTTCTTC
CDR3: CASSGGGSYNEQFF

J: TRBJ1-2
size: NA
V: TRBV4-1
D: TRBD1
DNA: TGCGCCAGCAGCCCCAGGACAGGGGCAACCTTCTATGGCTACACCTTC
CDR3: CASSPRTGATFYGYTF

J: TRBJ1-1
size: NA
V: TRBV19
D: TRBD1
DNA: TGTGCCAGTACGAGACAGGGGTTCACTGAAGCTTTCTTT
CDR3: CASTRQGFTEAFF

J: TRBJ1-2
size: NA
V: TRBV7-8
D: NA
DNA: TGTGCCAGCAGCTTAGGAAGGGGAAGGGCGTCGGGCTATGGCTACACCTTC
CDR3: CASSLGRGRASGYGYTF

J: TRBJ1-1
size: NA
V: TRBV2
D: NA
DNA: TGTGCCAGCCGTTTCAAGCAGGGTCTAGTTATGAGCACTGAAGCTTTCTTT
CDR3: CASRFKQGLVMSTEAFF

J: TRBJ1-2
size: NA
V: TRBV14
D: NA
DNA: TGTGCCAGCAGCCGGCAGGGGCCTAACTATGGCTACACCTTC
CDR3: CASSRQGPNYGYTF

J: TRBJ2-5
size: few
V: TRBV4-1
D: TRBD1
DNA: TGCGCCAGCAGCCAAGGGGACAGGTATATGGAGACCCAGTACTTC
CDR3: CASSQGDRYMETQYF

J: TRBJ2-7
size: NA
V: TRBV28
D: TRBD1
DNA: TGTGCCAGCAGTTCCATCGGGACAGGGGGTTCCGAGCAGTACTTC
CDR3: CASSSIGTGGSEQYF

J: TRBJ1-2
size: NA
V: TRBV6-1
D: NA
DNA: TGTGCCAGCACCAGTCCAGCTAACTATGGCTACACCTTC
CDR3: CASTSPANYGYTF

J: TRBJ1-1
size: few
V: TRBV4-3
D: TRBD1
DNA: TGCGCCAGCAGCCCCAGGGGGGTCAGGAACACTGAAGCTTTCTTT
CDR3: CASSPRGVRNTEAFF

J: TRBJ1-1
size: NA
V: TRBV21-1
D: NA
DNA: TGTGCCAGCAGCCTAGATTCGCCGACTCCCAGGGTAGCTTTCTTT
CDR3: CASSLDSPTPRVAFF

J: TRBJ2-5
size: NA
V: TRBV6-5
D: TRBD1
DNA: TGTGCCAGCAGTATAGGGGGCTTTGGGGAGACCCAGTACTTC
CDR3: CASSIGGFGETQYF

J: TRBJ2-5
size: NA
V: TRBV5-6
D: NA
DNA: TGTGCCAGCAGCTTTTTAGGGGCGGAGACCCAGTACTTC
CDR3: CASSFLGAETQYF

J: TRBJ2-1
size: NA
V: TRBV11-2
D: NA
DNA: TGTGCCAGCAGCCTGCGACGTGACAGGGAGCAGTTCTTC
CDR3: CASSLRRDREQFF

J: TRBJ2-2
size: NA
V: TRBV6-4
D: TRBD2
DNA: TGTGCCAGCACCGAGACTAGCGGGGATACCGGGGAGCTGTTTTTT
CDR3: CASTETSGDTGELFF

J: TRBJ2-3
size: NA
V: TRBV7-9
D: TRBD2
DNA: TGTGCCAGCAGCTTAGGCGGGGGGGGAAGCACAGATACGCAGTATTTT
CDR3: CASSLGGGGSTDTQYF

J: TRBJ2-3
size: once
V: TRBV4-2
D: TRBD2
DNA: TGTGCCAGCAGCCAAGGGTGGGGCGGCCTCGGGGCAGCGGGGAGCACAGATACGCAGTATTTT
CDR3: CASSQGWGGLGAAGSTDTQYF

J: TRBJ1-1
size: NA
V: TRBV13
D: NA
DNA: TGTGCCAGCAGCTTCGCAGTGAACACTGAAGCTTTCTTT
CDR3: CASSFAVNTEAFF

J: TRBJ2-2
size: NA
V: TRBV14
D: TRBD2
DNA: TGTGCCAGCAGCCAATGGGGACTAGCGGGGGTATCGAACACCGGGGAGCTGTTTTTT
CDR3: CASSQWGLAGVSNTGELFF

J: TRBJ2-5
size: NA
V: TRBV5-4
D: TRBD1
DNA: TGTGCCAGCAGCGGACAGGGCCAAGAGACCCAGTACTTC
CDR3: CASSGQGQETQYF

J: TRBJ2-7
size: NA
V: TRBV2
D: NA
DNA: TGTGCCAGCAGTGACCCAAATTCCTACGAGCAGTACTTC
CDR3: CASSDPNSYEQYF

J: TRBJ2-1
size: NA
V: TRBV5-1
D: NA
DNA: TGCGCCAGCAGCCTCCAAACAGGGAACAATGAGCAGTTCTTC
CDR3: CASSLQTGNNEQFF

J: TRBJ1-1
size: NA
V: TRBV4-1
D: TRBD1
DNA: TGCGCCAGCAGCCCACAGGGGCTTATGAACACTGAAGCTTTCTTT
CDR3: CASSPQGLMNTEAFF

J: TRBJ2-1
size: NA
V: TRBV15
D: TRBD2
DNA: TGTGCCACCAGCAGGCCCAGGACTAGCGGGGGCCGGGACAATGAGCAGTTCTTC
CDR3: CATSRPRTSGGRDNEQFF

J: TRBJ2-7
size: once
V: TRBV7-9
D: NA
DNA: TGTGCCAGCAGCTCAATGGTTCGGGGGGCCACGTACGAGCAGTACTTC
CDR3: CASSSMVRGATYEQYF

J: TRBJ2-1
size: NA
V: TRBV6-6
D: NA
DNA: TGTGCCAGCAGCTGGCACAATGAGCAGTTCTTC
CDR3: CASSWHNEQFF

J: TRBJ2-5
size: once
V: TRBV11-2
D: TRBD1
DNA: TGTGCCAGCAGCCCCTTCGGGACAGGGGACCAAGAGACCCAGTACTTC
CDR3: CASSPFGTGDQETQYF

J: TRBJ2-3
size: NA
V: TRBV14
D: TRBD2
DNA: TGTGCCAGCAGCCAAGAGGATTCCGGGGGGTCGAGGGATACGCAGTATTTT
CDR3: CASSQEDSGGSRDTQYF

J: TRBJ2-6
size: NA
V: TRBV7-7
D: NA
DNA: TGTGCCAGCAGCTTAGGTGGCTCTGGGGCCAACGGCCTGACTTTC
CDR3: CASSLGGSGANGLTF

J: TRBJ1-4
size: NA
V: TRBV15
D: NA
DNA: TGTGCCACCAGCGTCCGAGGTTCGGGGATTAATGAAAAACTGTTTTTT
CDR3: CATSVRGSGINEKLFF

J: TRBJ2-3
size: NA
V: TRBV6-1
D: TRBD2
DNA: TGTGCCAGCAGTGTCCAGCGGGGTGCCACAGATACGCAGTATTTT
CDR3: CASSVQRGATDTQYF

J: TRBJ2-3
size: NA
V: TRBV11-1
D: TRBD1
DNA: TGTGCCAGCAGCTTGGTGGGGGACAGGGTACCCACAGATACGCAGTATTTT
CDR3: CASSLVGDRVPTDTQYF

J: TRBJ1-2
size: NA
V: TRBV29-1
D: TRBD1
DNA: TGCAGCGCTCGGACAGGGCATTCTGGCTACACCTTC
CDR3: CSARTGHSGYTF

J: TRBJ2-1
size: NA
V: TRBV10-1
D: TRBD2
DNA: TGCGCCAGCAGTGATAGCGGGGGTCGATACAATGAGCAGTTCTTC
CDR3: CASSDSGGRYNEQFF

J: TRBJ2-1
size: NA
V: TRBV18
D: TRBD2
DNA: TGTGCCAGCTCACCACAGCGGGGGCCCGAAGATGAGCAGTTCTTC
CDR3: CASSPQRGPEDEQFF

J: TRBJ2-2
size: NA
V: TRBV7-3
D: TRBD1
DNA: TGTGCCAGCAGACCCGACAGGGCCTCCACCGGGGAGCTGTTTTTT
CDR3: CASRPDRASTGELFF

J: TRBJ1-4
size: once
V: TRBV7-9
D: NA
DNA: TGTGCCAGCAGCTTAGGAGGCCCTAATGAAAAACTGTTTTTT
CDR3: CASSLGGPNEKLFF

J: TRBJ2-1
size: once
V: TRBV14
D: TRBD2
DNA: TGTGCCAGCAGCCAGTTAGCGGGGGTTTCTAATGAGCAGTTCTTC
CDR3: CASSQLAGVSNEQFF

J: TRBJ1-6
size: few
V: TRBV19
D: NA
DNA: TGTGCCAGTAGTACCAACAGGGAAGGGTACTCACCCCTCCACTTT
CDR3: CASSTNREGYSPLHF

J: TRBJ2-7
size: NA
V: TRBV7-6
D: NA
DNA: TGTGCCAGCAGCCCACAGGGAGGGGACTACGAGCAGTACTTC
CDR3: CASSPQGGDYEQYF

J: TRBJ2-1
size: once
V: TRBV9
D: NA
DNA: TGTGCCAGCAGCGTAGGGGGAGACAATGAGCAGTTCTTC
CDR3: CASSVGGDNEQFF

J: TRBJ2-5
size: once
V: TRBV7-6
D: NA
DNA: TGTGCCAGCAGTTCCGGTTCTACCCGCTGGGAGACCCAGTACTTC
CDR3: CASSSGSTRWETQYF

J: TRBJ2-5
size: NA
V: TRBV5-4
D: TRBD1
DNA: TGTGCCAGCAGTCCCACGGACAGGGTAGAGACCCAGTACTTC
CDR3: CASSPTDRVETQYF

J: TRBJ1-2
size: NA
V: TRBV27
D: NA
DNA: TGTGCCAGCAGCCAAGACAGAACTTATGGCTACACCTTC
CDR3: CASSQDRTYGYTF

J: TRBJ2-2
size: NA
V: TRBV5-6
D: TRBD1
DNA: TGTGCCAGCAGCAGAGCGGACAGGGACACCGGGGAGCTGTTTTTT
CDR3: CASSRADRDTGELFF

J: TRBJ2-5
size: few
V: TRBV11-2
D: NA
DNA: TGTGCCAGCAGTCTAGAGTGGGCTAGCGAGACCCAGTACTTC
CDR3: CASSLEWASETQYF

J: TRBJ2-7
size: NA
V: TRBV28
D: TRBD2
DNA: TGTGCCAGCAGTTTGGGCGGGGGGGCTCCTGGCGAGCAGTACTTC
CDR3: CASSLGGGAPGEQYF